The rows below give T cell receptor beta chains drawn from one sample of a study of cytomegalovirus exposure and HLA in healthy donors. The repertoire was sequenced with immunoSEQ multiplex PCR; TCRdb's copy has only in-frame clones and lacks some. Of over 75,000 clones listed, roughly 60% are singletons. Sequencing was done on a sample of PBMCs. These receptors all stem from a human donor in good health. Each CDR3 is given with its conserved first and last residue. A D gene is named only where the DNA matches it firmly. A row's size may be missing; if present it is once, few, many or a size class.

J,size,D,V,DNA,CDR3
TRBJ1-3,NA,NA,TRBV2,TGTGCCAGCAGTGAATATACAACTGGAAACACCATATATTTT,CASSEYTTGNTIYF
TRBJ1-1,NA,TRBD1,TRBV5-1,TGCGCCAGCTCCCAGGGGGTCACTGAAGCTTTCTTT,CASSQGVTEAFF
TRBJ1-1,NA,TRBD1,TRBV5-4,TGTGCCAGCAGCCCGCGGACAGGGGGCACTGAAGCTTTCTTT,CASSPRTGGTEAFF
TRBJ2-7,NA,NA,TRBV4-1,TGCGCCAGCAGCCAAAGACAAGACTCCTACGAGCAGTACTTC,CASSQRQDSYEQYF
TRBJ2-3,NA,TRBD2,TRBV7-3,TGTGCCAGCAGCCCGACTAGCGGGGGGGCAAATACGCAGTATTTT,CASSPTSGGANTQYF
TRBJ2-3,NA,TRBD2,TRBV2,TGTGCCAGCAGTGCGGGACTAGCGATGGGTGGTACGCAGTATTTT,CASSAGLAMGGTQYF
TRBJ1-1,NA,TRBD1,TRBV7-6,TGTGCCAGCAGCTTACAGGGGGAGCTCCTGAACACTGAAGCTTTCTTT,CASSLQGELLNTEAFF
TRBJ1-1,NA,NA,TRBV4-3,TGCGCCAGCAGCCAAGTGGGCCATCCGAACACTGAAGCTTTCTTT,CASSQVGHPNTEAFF
TRBJ1-2,NA,TRBD1,TRBV4-3,TGCGCCAGCAGCCACGGACAGGGGTATGGCTACACCTTC,CASSHGQGYGYTF
TRBJ2-3,NA,TRBD2,TRBV11-2,TGTGCCAGCAACCCCTGGGCGGGGGTCACCACAGATACGCAGTATTTT,CASNPWAGVTTDTQYF
TRBJ1-1,NA,NA,TRBV4-3,TGCGCCAGCAGCCGGACAGTATCGAACACTGAAGCTTTCTTT,CASSRTVSNTEAFF
TRBJ2-1,NA,NA,TRBV5-4,TGTGCCAGCAGCTTCCGGGGGTCCTACAATGAGCAGTTCTTC,CASSFRGSYNEQFF
TRBJ1-5,NA,TRBD1,TRBV9,TGTGCCAGCAGCGTAGGGGCAGGGGGAACGAGCAATCAGCCCCAGCATTTT,CASSVGAGGTSNQPQHF
TRBJ1-6,NA,TRBD1,TRBV25-1,TGTGCCAGCAGTGAACCCGGTCAGGGGGCGCAGTCACCCCTCCACTTT,CASSEPGQGAQSPLHF
TRBJ2-7,NA,TRBD2,TRBV11-3,TGTGCCAGCAGCCCCCGGCGGGGGTTTAGGGCTCACTACGAGCAGTACTTC,CASSPRRGFRAHYEQYF
TRBJ1-1,NA,TRBD1,TRBV5-4,TGTGCCTCAGGGGCAGGGGGCCTGGACACTGAAGCTTTCTTT,CASGAGGLDTEAFF
TRBJ2-3,NA,NA,TRBV7-8,TGTGCCACTGCCCCCTTAGCGGCCCGCACAGATACGCAGTATTTT,CATAPLAARTDTQYF
TRBJ2-7,few,NA,TRBV6-6,TGTGCCAGCAGTTACAGCGTCTACGAGCAGTACTTC,CASSYSVYEQYF
TRBJ1-4,NA,NA,TRBV2,TGTGCCAGCAGTGCAAACAGGGTTGGTGAAAAACTGTTTTTT,CASSANRVGEKLFF
TRBJ2-1,NA,TRBD2,TRBV7-8,TGTGCCAGCAGCCTTACTAGCGGGAGATACAATGAGCAGTTCTTC,CASSLTSGRYNEQFF
TRBJ1-2,NA,TRBD1,TRBV2,TGTGCCAGCAGTGATGACAGGGGGAAGTCCTATGGCTACACCTTC,CASSDDRGKSYGYTF
TRBJ2-3,NA,TRBD2,TRBV4-3,TGCGCCAGCAGCCCATCTAGCGGGGGGAAAGATACGCAGTATTTT,CASSPSSGGKDTQYF
TRBJ2-7,NA,NA,TRBV7-9,TGTGCCAGCAGCCTCGGACAGTCTGAGCAGTACTTC,CASSLGQSEQYF
TRBJ2-2,few,NA,TRBV6-4,TGTGCCAGCAGTGTTACTGAGGGCCACGGGGAGCTGTTTTTT,CASSVTEGHGELFF
TRBJ2-7,NA,TRBD1,TRBV5-4,TGTGCCAGCAGCTTGGGGGGACAGCTGGTTAACTACGAGCAGTACTTC,CASSLGGQLVNYEQYF
TRBJ2-7,NA,TRBD2,TRBV18,TGTGCCAGCTCACCACCGACTAGCGGGGGGGGCTCCTACGAGCAGTACTTC,CASSPPTSGGGSYEQYF
TRBJ1-2,few,TRBD1,TRBV7-2,TGTGCCAGCAGCTTAGAGTATGGGACAGACTATGGCTACACCTTC,CASSLEYGTDYGYTF
TRBJ1-2,NA,TRBD1,TRBV9,TGTGCCAGCAGCGTAGATGGAACAGGGGTGGTATCGCGGGGCTACACCTTC,CASSVDGTGVVSRGYTF
TRBJ2-1,NA,NA,TRBV5-1,TGCGCCAGCAGCTTGGCCGTGGGGGGGCTCAATGAGCAGTTCTTC,CASSLAVGGLNEQFF
TRBJ1-2,NA,TRBD1,TRBV7-2,TGTGCCAGCAGCTTAGGCCGGGACAGGGGGTCAGGTGGCTACACCTTC,CASSLGRDRGSGGYTF
TRBJ2-7,NA,TRBD1,TRBV5-5,TGTGCCAGCAGCTGGGCGGGACAGGGGTCCAACGAGCAGTACTTC,CASSWAGQGSNEQYF
TRBJ1-4,NA,NA,TRBV4-3,TGCGCCAGCAGCCAAGGGTTACACACAACTAATGAAAAACTGTTTTTT,CASSQGLHTTNEKLFF
TRBJ1-1,NA,NA,TRBV6-6,TGTGCCAGCAGTCGAACGACAGGAGGGAACACTGAAGCTTTCTTT,CASSRTTGGNTEAFF
TRBJ2-5,few,NA,TRBV5-1,TGCGCCAGCAGCTTGGATCCGGGGGAGAAGACCCAGTACTTC,CASSLDPGEKTQYF
TRBJ1-1,NA,NA,TRBV7-2,TGTGCCAGCAGCTTAGACCAGGCTTCGGCGGAAGCTTTCTTT,CASSLDQASAEAFF
TRBJ2-1,few,TRBD2,TRBV9,TGTGCCAGCAGCTTGGGCGGGGGATCCTACAATGAGCAGTTCTTC,CASSLGGGSYNEQFF